This entry lists 23 T cell receptor beta chains sequenced from one sample in a study of glioma-infiltrating T cells. Using RNA template, CDR3s of TCR alpha and beta were amplified with iRepertoire arm-PCR. TCRdb re-called the multiplex PCR reads through MiXCR, storing one row per CDR3 protein. The data contain around 90,000 distinct CDR3 sequences, about 40% of them seen just once; the ten biggest clones take up 35% to 40%. The material sequenced was glioma tissue, nonneoplastic brain tissue, or PBMCs (not recorded which). All receptors come from a human donor with low-grade glioma or glioblastoma, undergoing nonglioma brain surgery, or in good health (not recorded which).

This clonotype was picked up a small number of times. The chain links TRBV2 to TRBJ1-5; D call uncertain. V gave up 8 bases and J gave up 5 bases, with 16 bases separating them. The CDR3 has 14 residues. Germline CDR1 is SNHLY and CDR2 is FYNNEI. CDR3 amino acids: CASGPGNQYQPQHF. As DNA, the CDR3 is TGTGCCAGCGGCCCGGGTAACCAGTATCAGCCCCAGCATTTT.

With respect to this clonotype: Possible read error: a much larger clone is one base away. The CDR3 nucleotides read TGTGCCAGCAGCCCCTGGACAGGGAGATACGGGCAGTACTTC. Amino acids: CASSPWTGRYGQYF. The chain uses TRBV2 and TRBJ2-7; 8 bases match TRBD1. CDR1 is SNHLY and CDR2 is FYNNEI in the germline V gene. The CDR3 totals 14 residues.

J is TRBJ1-1 and V is TRBV6-2 or TRBV6-3, with 12 nucleotides matching TRBD1. Trimming removed 6 bases from V and 0 bases from J; junction bases left unmatched: 5. CDR1 is MNHEY and CDR2 is SVGEGT in the germline V gene. This CDR3 is built from 16 residues. For the CDR3, the DNA is TGTGCCAGCAGGCCGGGACAGGGGGCCCTGAACACTGAAGCTTTCTTT. It codes for CASRPGQGALNTEAFF.

As regards this clonotype: A clone one base away is much larger, so this may be a read error. The CDR3 does not close with the conserved phenylalanine or tryptophan, likely indicating a read error. This chain connects TRBV19 to TRBJ2-3; possibly TRBD2 for D (6 bases). This CDR3 comprises 15 residues. CDR1 is LNHDA, CDR2 SQIVND, per germline (reference sequence). Trimming removed 3 bases from V and 2 bases from J, with 12 bases in between. The CDR3, as DNA: TGTGCCAGTAGTATTGCGGGGTCGCACACAGATACGCAGTATTTG. It specifies CASSIAGSHTDTQYL.

The chain has TRBV6-4 and TRBJ2-1; 10 positions agree with TRBD2. TRBJ2-7 matches the DNA end more closely, so the J call is doubtful. Germline V gene sequence: CDR1 MRHNA, CDR2 SNTAGT. This CDR3 has 16 residues. CDR3 coding DNA: TGTGCCAGCAGTGAAGCGGGGGGGAGCTCCTACGACGAGCAGTACTTC. Translating it yields CASSEAGGSSYDEQYF.

This clonotype was recorded at least ten times. The genes are TRBV7-8 and TRBJ1-6, with 7 bases lining up with TRBD1. This CDR3 comprises 15 residues. Germline CDR1 and CDR2: SGHVS and FQNEAQ. J was trimmed by 4 bases and V by 5 bases; bases with no gene match: 5. This CDR3 is CASSPGTVYNSPLHF. For the CDR3, the DNA is TGTGCCAGCAGCCCTGGGACAGTATATAATTCACCCCTCCACTTT.

Concerning this clonotype: One junction end disagrees with the germline gene, perhaps due to a read error. The chain couples TRBV20-1 to TRBJ2-7; 9 bases are a match to TRBD1. CDR1 DFQATT and CDR2 SNEGSKA come from the germline V gene (reference sequence). The CDR3 has 18 residues. This CDR3 is CSGSVPHNRGRVVYERYF. The CDR3 nucleotides read TGCAGTGGGTCGGTTCCCCACAACAGGGGGCGAGTCGTCTACGAGCGGTACTTC.

The CDR3 sequence is CASSTGLARTYNERFF. The DNA for the CDR3 is TGTGCCAGCAGTACCGGACTAGCGAGAACCTACAATGAGAGGTTCTTC. This rearrangement joins TRBV2 to TRBJ2-1; 9 nucleotides align to TRBD2. Germline V CDR1 and CDR2: SNHLY, FYNNEI. The CDR3 totals 16 residues. Losses at the gene ends were 5 bases for V and 15 bases for J; bases not matched to a gene: 20. Filled out from reference TRBV2 and TRBJ2-1, the complete variable domain reads EPEVTQTPSHQVTQMGQEVILRCVPISNHLYFYWYRQILGQKVEFLVSFYNNEISEKSEIFDDQFSVERPDGSNFTLKIRSTKLEDSAMYFCASSTGLARTYNERFFGPGTRLTVL.

The chain combines TRBV5-4 with TRBJ1-5; 12 nucleotides align to TRBD1. The CDR3 runs to 15 residues. V lost 7 bases and J lost 7; bases outside the gene matches: 9. Per germline, CDR1 SGHNT and CDR2 YYREEE (reference sequence). The CDR3: CASGTGTGGRQPQHF. DNA for the CDR3: TGTGCCAGCGGCACCGGGACAGGGGGCAGACAGCCCCAGCATTTT.

About this clonotype: Compared with germline, one end of the junction differs, possibly owing to a read error. The chain has TRBV7-3 and TRBJ2-7; TRBD2 matches 8 bases. The CDR3 has 14 residues. The germline V gene encodes CDR1 SGHTA and CDR2 FQGTGA. In DNA form, the CDR3 reads TGTGCCAGCAGCTTAACCCGGGAGGGCTACAAGCAGTACTTC. It specifies CASSLTREGYKQYF.

This clonotype was seen repeatedly, ten times or more. The V call is TRBV20-1, the J call TRBJ2-1; a weak D match, TRBD2 (5 bases). Germline values: CDR1 DFQATT, CDR2 SNEGSKA (reference sequence). The V end was cut by 3 bases, the J end by 3 bases, with 18 bases between. The CDR3 contains 16 residues. The CDR3 DNA follows: TGCAGTGCTAGCCCACTACTAGATAACTTCTACAATGAGCAGTTCTTC. It yields the protein CSASPLLDNFYNEQFF.

This chain connects TRBV5-1 to TRBJ1-2, with a weak D call TRBD1 (5 bases). V dropped 4 bases and J dropped 2 bases, with 15 bases sitting between them. CDR1 SGHRS and CDR2 YFSETQ come from the germline V gene. The CDR3 is 15 residues long. The CDR3 reads CASSRDGQNNYGYTF. The DNA of the CDR3 is TGCGCCAGCAGCAGGGACGGGCAGAACAACTATGGCTACACCTTC.

This clonotype appeared a few times. This may arise from a read error, as a much more abundant clone is one base away. This chain connects TRBV14 to TRBJ2-5; D unclear. From germline, CDR1 is SGHDN and CDR2 FVKESK. Deletions cut 1 base from V and 0 bases from J, with 9 bases between. The CDR3 runs to 15 residues. As DNA, the CDR3 is TGTGCCAGCAGCCAAGGAGGCCGGTACCAAGAGACCCAGTACTTC. Its translation is CASSQGGRYQETQYF.

Regarding this clonotype: One end of the junction is discordant with germline, which a read error may explain. The chain recombines TRBV4-1 with TRBJ1-4; D is undetermined. There are 17 residues in the CDR3. Germline values: CDR1 MGHRA, CDR2 YSYEKL. The CDR3 loop reads CASSQDEAGREHEKLLF. CDR3 nucleotide sequence: TGTGCCAGCAGCCAAGATGAGGCAGGCCGCGAGCATGAAAAACTGCTTTTT.

Note on this clonotype: Because the CDR3 is missing its conserved closing phenylalanine or tryptophan, this is likely a read error. This chain uses TRBV5-4 with TRBJ2-7; tentatively, D is TRBD1 or TRBD2 (5 bases each). Germline V lookup: CDR1 SGHNT, CDR2 YYREEE (reference sequence). Trimming pared 4 bases from V and 7 bases from J, leaving 15 bases between. The CDR3 runs to 13 residues. The CDR3 protein is CASSPGTDREQYL. The CDR3 DNA is TGTGCCAGCAGCCCTGGGACGGACCGAGAGCAGTACCTC.

Many counts were recorded for this clonotype. The chain recombines TRBV6-2 or TRBV6-3 with TRBJ2-7, with TRBD1 matching 9 bases. J gave up 1 base and V 6 bases, and 7 bases lay outside the gene matches. The CDR3 totals 15 residues. From germline, CDR1 is MNHEY and CDR2 SVGEGT. For the CDR3, the DNA is TGTGCCAGCAGCCGCGGGACAGGGAATTCCTACGAGCAGTACTTC. Its translation is CASSRGTGNSYEQYF.

In its sample, this clonotype was seen many times. The chain links TRBV10-3 to TRBJ1-6; unclear D gene. V was trimmed by 0 bases and J by 7 bases, leaving 4 bases between them. From germline, CDR1 is ENHRY and CDR2 SYGVKD. The CDR3 consists of 13 residues. The CDR3 sequence: CAISESMNSPLHF. The DNA for the CDR3 is TGTGCCATCAGTGAGTCGATGAATTCACCCCTCCACTTT.

Points on this clonotype: An end of the junction differs from the germline gene, which may be a read error. V and J are TRBV6-1 and TRBJ2-3, with D uncertain. The CDR3 consists of 16 residues. Germline loops: CDR1 MNHNS, CDR2 SASEGT. In DNA form, the CDR3 reads TGTGCCAGCGGTGAAGTATTGGGTCTTAACACAGATACGCAGTATTTT. It specifies CASGEVLGLNTDTQYF.

At least ten counts were recorded for this clonotype. The chain employs TRBV24-1 and TRBJ2-2; the D gene could be TRBD1 or TRBD2 (5 bases each). The germline V and J ends were trimmed by 2 bases and 8 bases, with 14 bases remaining between them. Germline V gene sequence: CDR1 KGHDR, CDR2 SFDVKD. CDR3 length: 15 amino acids. The CDR3 sequence: CATSDWDGERGELFF. The CDR3 DNA reads as TGTGCCACCAGTGATTGGGACGGGGAGCGGGGGGAGCTGTTTTTT.

This clonotype was seen ten or more times. This rearrangement joins TRBV19 to TRBJ2-3, with a weak D call TRBD1 (5 bases). Germline CDR1 LNHDA, CDR2 SQIVND (reference sequence). V lost 4 bases, J lost 3 bases, and 8 bases lay in between. This CDR3 is built from 13 residues. CDR3 sequence reads: CASSKGVTDTQYF. The CDR3 DNA follows: TGTGCCAGTAGTAAAGGGGTGACAGATACGCAGTATTTT. The full variable domain, in which reference TRBV19 and TRBJ2-3 provide the parts outside the CDR3, is DGGITQSPKYLFRKEGQNVTLSCEQNLNHDAMYWYRQDPGQGLRLIYYSQIVNDFQKGDIAEGYSVSREKKESFPLTVTSAQKNPTAFYLCASSKGVTDTQYFGPGTRLTVL.

This clonotype was recorded at least ten times. The rearrangement links TRBV19 to TRBJ2-2, with D tentatively TRBD1 or TRBD2 (5 bases each). V dropped 5 bases and J dropped 1 base, with 14 bases sitting between them. This CDR3 has 16 amino acids. Germline V gene sequence: CDR1 LNHDA, CDR2 SQIVND (reference sequence). Here the CDR3 reads CASSPMGPLNTGELFF. The CDR3, as DNA: TGTGCCAGTAGTCCGATGGGACCGCTGAACACCGGGGAGCTGTTTTTT.

To note about this clonotype: Germline and junction disagree at one end, which may indicate a read error. The CDR3 coding sequence is TGTAGTTTCAACCGGGACTCCATCTCCTACGGGCAGTACTTC. This sequence encodes CSFNRDSISYGQYF. V gene TRBV20-1 combines with J gene TRBJ2-7; D possibly corresponds to TRBD2 (6 bases). The CDR3 is made up of 14 amino acids. From germline, CDR1 is DFQATT and CDR2 SNEGSKA (reference sequence).

A note on this clonotype: A read error may explain this, as a much larger clone is one base away. The rearrangement links TRBV12-3 or TRBV12-4 to TRBJ1-5; tentatively, D is TRBD1 (6 bases). The CDR3 totals 14 residues. The CDR3 bases are TGTGCCAGCAGTTTCCGGACAGACAATCAGACCCAGCATTTT. This codes for CASSFRTDNQTQHF.